These 18 T cell receptor beta chains were sequenced from one sample in a study of blood T cells in healthy people across ages. Primed by a sample-barcoded 5' primer and a J-beta primer mix, a second PCR proceeded for about 6 to 11 cycles. From the 5' RACE reads, TCRdb called clonotypes with MiXCR, one entry per CDR3 protein. The sample yields 700,000 or so distinct CDR3 sequences, around 38% seen once. Material: blood. Receptor source: a man at least 80 years old in good health.

The chain uses TRBV30 and TRBJ1-2, with 9 bases matching TRBD1. The CDR3 length is 13 residues. Germline V gene data show CDR1 as GTSNPN and CDR2 as SVGIG (reference sequence). With 2 bases clipped from V and 3 bases from J, the junction kept 1 base outside the gene matches. In DNA form, the CDR3 reads TGTGCCTGGAGTCGGGACAGGGACTATGGCTACACCTTC. Translation gives CAWSRDRDYGYTF.

The chain combines TRBV11-2 with TRBJ2-5, with 7 bases lining up with TRBD1. J was trimmed by 1 base and V by 1 base; bases with no gene match: 3. This CDR3 spans 15 amino acids. The V gene's germline CDR1 is SGHAT and CDR2 FQNNGV. The CDR3 coding sequence is TGTGCCAGCAGCTTAGGTACAGGGGTCCAAGAGACCCAGTACTTC. Protein: CASSLGTGVQETQYF.

Only a few counts were recorded for this clonotype. DNA for the CDR3: TGTGCCAGTAGTACTCCCCCCTACAGGGAGGGTGAGCAGTTCTTC. It specifies CASSTPPYREGEQFF. V and J are TRBV19 and TRBJ2-1; the D gene is possibly TRBD2 (7 bases). The CDR3 extends over 15 amino acids. From germline, CDR1 is LNHDA and CDR2 SQIVND (reference sequence). V lost 4 bases, J lost 9 bases, and 19 bases lay in between.

In its sample, this clonotype was seen a few times. The DNA for the CDR3 is TGTGCCAGCAGCCAACCCGACAGCTACGAGCAGTACTTC. Encoded protein: CASSQPDSYEQYF. This chain uses TRBV4-2 with TRBJ2-7, with D perhaps matching TRBD1 (5 bases). The germline V gene encodes CDR1 LGHNA and CDR2 YNFKEQ. The CDR3 contains 13 residues. V lost 2 bases and J 3 bases, leaving 8 bases between the germline ends.

The chain links TRBV4-3 to TRBJ1-2; D gene uncertain. In germline, CDR1 is LGHNA, CDR2 YSLEER. The CDR3 is made up of 15 amino acids. Trimming took off 0 bases at V and 4 bases at J, with 12 bases between the two ends. The CDR3, as DNA: TGCGCCAGCAGCCAAGATTCTGGCTCCAGCTATGGCTACACCTTC. Translation: CASSQDSGSSYGYTF.

The J gene is TRBJ2-5, the V gene TRBV6-2 or TRBV6-3, with 7 bases fitting TRBD2. CDR1 and CDR2 from the germline V gene are MNHEY and SVGEGT. The CDR3 covers 15 residues. V lost 7 bases and J lost 11; bases outside the gene matches: 19. The CDR3 DNA sequence: TGTGCCAGCACCTTTAGGGCTAGCGGAAACAATGAGCAGTACTTC. It translates to CASTFRASGNNEQYF.

This clonotype has only a few counts. This chain links TRBV6-2 or TRBV6-3 with TRBJ1-1; the D gene is possibly TRBD1 (6 bases). This CDR3 has 14 residues. Trimming pared 6 bases from V and 8 bases from J, leaving 19 bases between. From germline, CDR1 is MNHEY and CDR2 SVGEGT. The CDR3 loop is CASRLLGTLGEAFF. The CDR3 DNA reads TGTGCCAGCAGACTACTCGGGACATTGGGCGAAGCTTTCTTT.

The sample holds a few counts of this clonotype. The rearrangement links TRBV6-5 to TRBJ2-7; D call uncertain. The CDR3 runs to 13 residues. Trimming took 6 bases from V and 7 from J, leaving 16 bases between them. In germline, CDR1 is MNHEY, CDR2 SVGAGI. The CDR3 region has the DNA TGTGCCAGCAGCCCCCATGGCGGCAATGAGCAGTACTTC. Amino acid sequence: CASSPHGGNEQYF.

The chain recombines TRBV6-5 with TRBJ2-1; the D gene is possibly TRBD1 (7 bases). V was clipped by 5 bases and J by 7 bases, with 18 bases between them. CDR1 MNHEY and CDR2 SVGAGI come from the germline V gene. The CDR3 totals 15 residues. The CDR3 DNA is TGTGCCAGCAGTACCGTAGGAGGGGGCGGGAATGAGCAGTTCTTC. Residues: CASSTVGGGGNEQFF.

The chain carries TRBV15 and TRBJ2-4, with 7 positions matching TRBD1. V was clipped by 4 bases and J by 13 bases; unmatched bases: 16. Germline values: CDR1 LNHNV, CDR2 YYDKDF (reference sequence). The CDR3 has 15 amino acids. The CDR3 is CATSKDRVSSGEQYF. CDR3 DNA: TGTGCCACCAGCAAAGACAGGGTTTCATCTGGGGAGCAGTACTTC.

This clonotype was seen at least ten times. This sequence joins TRBV6-2 or TRBV6-3 and TRBJ2-5; D gene uncertain. Per the germline V gene, CDR1 is MNHEY and CDR2 is SVGEGT. Trimming cost V 8 bases and J 10 bases, with 17 bases left between them. This CDR3 is 12 amino acids long. CDR3 sequence: CASQGSVLLQYF. In nucleotides, the CDR3 is TGTGCCAGCCAAGGTTCGGTTCTGCTCCAGTACTTC.

This clonotype has more than one count but fewer than ten. The chain combines TRBV15 with TRBJ2-7; 9 nucleotides agree with TRBD2. Germline loops: CDR1 LNHNV, CDR2 YYDKDF (reference sequence). The junction had 6 bases not matched to a gene; V was cut back by 0 bases and J by 0 bases. The CDR3 sequence is 17 residues long. The CDR3 bases are TGTGCCACCAGCAGAGATCGGAGCGGGAGGAGCTCCTACGAGCAGTACTTC. Encoded protein: CATSRDRSGRSSYEQYF. Together with reference TRBV15 and TRBJ2-7, the CDR3 gives the full variable domain: DAMVIQNPRYQVTQFGKPVTLSCSQTLNHNVMYWYQQKSSQAPKLLFHYYDKDFNNEADTPDNFQSRRPNTSFCFLDIRSPGLGDTAMYLCATSRDRSGRSSYEQYFGPGTRLTVT.

The sample holds a few counts of this clonotype. J is TRBJ1-1 and V is TRBV7-2, with D maybe TRBD1 (5 bases). The germline V gene encodes CDR1 SGHTA and CDR2 FQGNSA. V was clipped by 2 bases and J by 0 bases, with 10 bases between them. The CDR3 runs 15 residues. CDR3 nucleotide sequence: TGTGCCAGCAGCTTAAGCATGGGGGTGAACACTGAAGCTTTCTTT. It yields the protein CASSLSMGVNTEAFF.

The CDR3: CASSYPGLAGGGVVGTQFF. The CDR3 nucleotides are TGTGCCAGCAGTTACCCGGGACTAGCGGGAGGAGGAGTGGTGGGGACGCAGTTCTTC. The chain has TRBV6-5 and TRBJ2-1, with 15 bases that match TRBD2. Per germline, CDR1 MNHEY and CDR2 SVGAGI. There are 19 residues in the CDR3. V was clipped by 2 bases and J by 12 bases; unmatched bases: 17.

About this clonotype itself: This may be a read error: a much more frequent sequence differs by one nucleotide. The V gene is TRBV28, the J gene TRBJ2-5; D is unclear. Trimming removed 4 bases at V and 11 bases at J, with 14 bases between. CDR1 and CDR2 (germline): MDHEN, SYDVKM. The CDR3 totals 12 residues. This CDR3 is CASSSSWYGQYF. The CDR3 nucleotides read TGTGCCAGCAGTTCGTCATGGTACGGGCAGTACTTC.

In this sample, this clonotype turned up a few times. The V and J genes are TRBV27 and TRBJ2-7; 7 bases match TRBD1. From germline, CDR1 is MNHEY and CDR2 SMNVEV (reference sequence). The CDR3 is 15 residues long. The ends lost 6 bases at V and 2 bases at J; junction bases unmatched: 10. In DNA, the CDR3 is TGTGCCAGCAGATTACAGGGGCCCGAAACCTACGAGCAGTACTTC. Protein sequence: CASRLQGPETYEQYF.

This chain connects TRBV5-1 to TRBJ2-5; no definite D call. The germline gives CDR1 SGHRS, CDR2 YFSETQ. The germline V and J ends were trimmed by 4 bases and 1 base, with 11 bases remaining between them. CDR3 length: 14 residues. The CDR3 DNA follows: TGCGCCAGCAGCAGAACGGAATTCCAAGAGACCCAGTACTTC. It yields the protein CASSRTEFQETQYF.

V is TRBV7-2 and J is TRBJ2-4, with 12 bases matching TRBD2. Germline lookup yields CDR1 SGHTA and CDR2 FQGNSA. Trimming took 3 bases from V and 9 from J; bases not matched to a gene: 6. The CDR3 covers 15 residues. The DNA for the CDR3 is TGTGCCAGCAGCTTGGACCGGACTAGCGGGACCATTCAGTACTTC. This translates into CASSLDRTSGTIQYF.